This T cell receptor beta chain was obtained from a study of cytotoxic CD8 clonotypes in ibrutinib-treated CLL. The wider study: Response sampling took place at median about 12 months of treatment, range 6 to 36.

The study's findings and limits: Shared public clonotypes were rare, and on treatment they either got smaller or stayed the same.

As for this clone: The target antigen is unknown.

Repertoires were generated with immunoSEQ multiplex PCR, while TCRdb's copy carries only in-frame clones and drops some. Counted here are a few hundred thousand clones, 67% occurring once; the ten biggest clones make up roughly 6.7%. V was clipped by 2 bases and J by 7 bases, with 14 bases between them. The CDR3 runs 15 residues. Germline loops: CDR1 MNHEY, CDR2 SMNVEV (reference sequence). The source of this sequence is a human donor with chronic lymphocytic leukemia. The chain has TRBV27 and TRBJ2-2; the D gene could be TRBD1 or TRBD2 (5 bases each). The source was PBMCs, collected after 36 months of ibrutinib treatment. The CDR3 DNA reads TGTGCCAGCAGTTTACTCCGAGGGGTCAGCGGGGAGCTGTTTTTT. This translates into CASSLLRGVSGELFF.